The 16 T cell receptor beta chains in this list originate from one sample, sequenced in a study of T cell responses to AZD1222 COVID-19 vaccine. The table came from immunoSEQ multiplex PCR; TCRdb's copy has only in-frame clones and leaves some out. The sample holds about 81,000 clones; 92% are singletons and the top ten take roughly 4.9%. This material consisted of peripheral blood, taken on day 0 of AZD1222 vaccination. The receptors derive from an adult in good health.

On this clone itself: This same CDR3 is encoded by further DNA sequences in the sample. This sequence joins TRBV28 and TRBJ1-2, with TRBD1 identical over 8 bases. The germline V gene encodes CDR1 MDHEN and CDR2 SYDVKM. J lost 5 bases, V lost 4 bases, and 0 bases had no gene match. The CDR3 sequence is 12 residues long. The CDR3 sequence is CASSYRGYGYTF. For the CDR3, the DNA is TGTGCCAGCAGTTACAGGGGGTATGGCTACACCTTC.

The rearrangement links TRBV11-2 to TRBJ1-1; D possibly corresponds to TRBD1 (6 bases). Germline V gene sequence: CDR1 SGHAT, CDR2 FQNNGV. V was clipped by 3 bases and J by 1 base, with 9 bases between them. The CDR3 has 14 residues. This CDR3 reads CASSFQGQNTEAFF. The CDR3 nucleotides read TGTGCCAGCAGCTTCCAGGGGCAGAACACTGAAGCTTTCTTT. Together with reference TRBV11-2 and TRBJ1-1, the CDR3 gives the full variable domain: EAGVAQSPRYKIIEKRQSVAFWCNPISGHATLYWYQQILGQGPKLLIQFQNNGVVDDSQLPKDRFSAERLKGVDSTLKIQPAKLEDSAVYLCASSFQGQNTEAFFGQGTRLTVV.

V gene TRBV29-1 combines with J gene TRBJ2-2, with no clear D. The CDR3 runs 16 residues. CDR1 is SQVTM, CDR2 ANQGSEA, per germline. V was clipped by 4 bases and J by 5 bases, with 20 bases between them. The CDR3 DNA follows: TGCAGCGTTGGTTCCCCGGGTATGTTGGGGACCGGGGAGCTGTTTTTT. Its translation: CSVGSPGMLGTGELFF.

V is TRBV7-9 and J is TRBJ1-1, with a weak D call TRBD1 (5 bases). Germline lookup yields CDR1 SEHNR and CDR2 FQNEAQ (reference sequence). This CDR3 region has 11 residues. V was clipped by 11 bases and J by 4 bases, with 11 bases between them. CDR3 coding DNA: TGTGCCGGCCAGGGCGTCACTGAAGCTTTCTTT. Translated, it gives CAGQGVTEAFF. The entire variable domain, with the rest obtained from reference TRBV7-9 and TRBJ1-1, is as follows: DTGVSQNPRHKITKRGQNVTFRCDPISEHNRLYWYRQTLGQGPEFLTYFQNEAQLEKSRLLSDRFSAERPKGSFSTLEIQRTEQGDSAMYLCAGQGVTEAFFGQGTRLTVV.

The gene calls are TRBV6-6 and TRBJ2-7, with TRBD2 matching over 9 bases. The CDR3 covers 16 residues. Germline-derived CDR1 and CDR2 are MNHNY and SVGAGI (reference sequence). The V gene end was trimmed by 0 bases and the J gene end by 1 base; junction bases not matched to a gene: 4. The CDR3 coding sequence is TGTGCCAGCAGTTACTCTATGAGCGGGAGGTCCTACGAGCAGTACTTC. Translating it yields CASSYSMSGRSYEQYF.

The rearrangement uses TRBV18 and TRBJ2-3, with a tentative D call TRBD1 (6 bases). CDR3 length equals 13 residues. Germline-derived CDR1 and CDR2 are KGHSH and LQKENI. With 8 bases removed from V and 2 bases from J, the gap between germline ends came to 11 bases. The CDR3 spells CASTGTFTDTQYF. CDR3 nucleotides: TGTGCCAGCACCGGGACATTCACAGATACGCAGTATTTT.

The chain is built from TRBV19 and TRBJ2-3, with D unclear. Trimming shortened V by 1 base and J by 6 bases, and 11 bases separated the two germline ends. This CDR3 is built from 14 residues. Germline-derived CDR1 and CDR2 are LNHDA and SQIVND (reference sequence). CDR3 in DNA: TGTGCCAGTAGTATAGGCGAATGGGCGGATACGCAGTATTTT. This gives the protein CASSIGEWADTQYF.

The CDR3 region is CASSQELPGTDTQYF. CDR3 coding DNA: TGTGCCAGCAGCCAGGAGCTACCCGGCACAGATACGCAGTATTTT. This sequence joins TRBV3-1 (or the pseudogene TRBV3-2) and TRBJ2-3, with no clear D. The CDR3 spans 15 residues. Germline V gene lookup returns CDR1 LGHDT and CDR2 YNNKEL (reference sequence). Trimming pared 3 bases from V and 1 base from J, leaving 11 bases between.

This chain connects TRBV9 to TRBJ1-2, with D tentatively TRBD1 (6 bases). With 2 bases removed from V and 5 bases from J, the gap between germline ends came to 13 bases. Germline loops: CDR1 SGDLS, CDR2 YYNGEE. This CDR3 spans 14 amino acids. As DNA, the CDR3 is TGTGCCAGCAGCGTTGACAGGAACTCTTATGGCTACACCTTC. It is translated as CASSVDRNSYGYTF.

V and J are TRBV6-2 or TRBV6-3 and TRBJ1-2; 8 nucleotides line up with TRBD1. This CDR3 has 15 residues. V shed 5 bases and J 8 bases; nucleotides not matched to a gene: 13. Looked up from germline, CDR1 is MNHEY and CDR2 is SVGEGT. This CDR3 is CASSRIWTGNGGYTF. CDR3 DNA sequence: TGTGCCAGCAGTCGGATCTGGACAGGGAACGGGGGCTACACCTTC.

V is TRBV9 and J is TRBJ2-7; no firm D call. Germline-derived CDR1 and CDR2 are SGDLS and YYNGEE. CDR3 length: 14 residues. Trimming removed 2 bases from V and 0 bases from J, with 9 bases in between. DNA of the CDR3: TGTGCCAGCAGCGTTTTGGGCGACTCCTACGAGCAGTACTTC. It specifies CASSVLGDSYEQYF.

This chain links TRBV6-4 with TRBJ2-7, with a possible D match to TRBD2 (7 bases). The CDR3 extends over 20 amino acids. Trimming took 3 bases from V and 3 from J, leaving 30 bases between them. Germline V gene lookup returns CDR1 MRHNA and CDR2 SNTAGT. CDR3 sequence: CASSERHYQWEGETFYEQYF. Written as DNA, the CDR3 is TGTGCCAGCAGTGAAAGGCACTACCAATGGGAGGGGGAGACTTTCTACGAGCAGTACTTC.

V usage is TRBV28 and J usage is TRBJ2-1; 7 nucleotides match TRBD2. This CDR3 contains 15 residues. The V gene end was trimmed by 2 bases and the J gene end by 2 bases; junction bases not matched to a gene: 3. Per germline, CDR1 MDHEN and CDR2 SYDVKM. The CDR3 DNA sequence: TGTGCCAGCAGTTTACTTGGGACTACCTACAATGAGCAGTTCTTC. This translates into CASSLLGTTYNEQFF.

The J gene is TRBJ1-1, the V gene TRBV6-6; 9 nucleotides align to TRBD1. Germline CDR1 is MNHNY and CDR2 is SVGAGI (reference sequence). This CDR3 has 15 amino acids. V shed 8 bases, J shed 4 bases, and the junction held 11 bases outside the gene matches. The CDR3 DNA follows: TGTGCCAGCTCAAGGACAGGGGACTGGGGCACTGAAGCTTTCTTT. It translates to CASSRTGDWGTEAFF.

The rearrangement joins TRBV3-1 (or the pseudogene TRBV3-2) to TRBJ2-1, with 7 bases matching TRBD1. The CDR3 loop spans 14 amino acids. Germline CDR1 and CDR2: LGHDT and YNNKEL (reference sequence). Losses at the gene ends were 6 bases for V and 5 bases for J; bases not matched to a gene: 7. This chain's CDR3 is CASRTTGKNNEQFF. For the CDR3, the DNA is TGTGCCAGCAGGACGACAGGGAAGAACAATGAGCAGTTCTTC.

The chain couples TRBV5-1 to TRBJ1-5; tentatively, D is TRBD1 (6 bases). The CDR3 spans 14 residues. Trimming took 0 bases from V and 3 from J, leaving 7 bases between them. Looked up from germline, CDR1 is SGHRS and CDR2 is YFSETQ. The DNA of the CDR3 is TGCGCCAGCAGCTTGGGGGACAACAATCAGCCCCAGCATTTT. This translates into CASSLGDNNQPQHF.